A single sample gave rise to the 7 T cell receptor beta chains below, sequenced in a study of T cell clonotyping in hematopoietic cell transplantation. Only in-frame clones appear in the TCRdb table, and some are missing; sequencing was by immunoSEQ multiplex PCR. The sample yields some 30,000 clones, under 97% seen once. Sequenced: peripheral blood mononuclear cells. The receptors were gathered from a man in his fifties or sixties in good health. Some clones in this sample may be carry-over from other donors' samples.

The rearrangement joins TRBV6-6 to TRBJ1-2, with 9 bases lining up with TRBD1. After removal of 8 bases from V and 0 bases from J, the junction contained 7 bases not matched to a gene. The CDR3 consists of 15 residues. Per the germline V gene, CDR1 is MNHNY and CDR2 is SVGAGI (reference sequence). The CDR3 DNA sequence: TGTGCCAGCGCCAGACAGGGGGGATCTAACTATGGCTACACCTTC. As protein: CASARQGGSNYGYTF.

The rearrangement uses TRBV7-7 and TRBJ1-3; tentatively, D is TRBD1 (6 bases). The CDR3 loop spans 13 amino acids. Germline loops: CDR1 SSHAT, CDR2 FNYEAQ (reference sequence). Trimming pared 5 bases from V and 4 bases from J, leaving 9 bases between. This CDR3 reads CASSPGQGNTIYF. The CDR3 bases are TGTGCCAGCAGCCCTGGACAGGGAAACACCATATATTTT.

This chain links TRBV2 with TRBJ2-2; a possible D gene is TRBD2 (5 bases). CDR1 is SNHLY and CDR2 is FYNNEI in the germline V gene. The CDR3 covers 14 residues. Trimming left V 5 bases short and J 3 bases short, with 10 bases between. The CDR3 DNA sequence: TGTGCCAGCAGTCTCGACGGGGACACCGGGGAGCTGTTTTTT. Its translation: CASSLDGDTGELFF.

A single count supports this clone. The rearrangement links TRBV30 to TRBJ1-4; D unclear. With 6 bases removed from V and 8 bases from J, the gap between germline ends came to 16 bases. The CDR3 loop spans 13 amino acids. Germline values: CDR1 GTSNPN, CDR2 SVGIG (reference sequence). Written as DNA, the CDR3 is TGTGCCTGCAGCCGGGAGGCCAGGGAAAAACTGTTTTTT. Translation gives CACSREAREKLFF. The full variable domain, rest sourced from reference TRBV30 and TRBJ1-4, is SQTIHQWPATLVQPVGSPLSLECTVEGTSNPNLYWYRQAAGRGLQLLFYSVGIGQISSEVPQNLSASRPQDRQFILSSKKLLLSDSGFYLCACSREAREKLFFGSGTQLSVL.

This chain links TRBV7-2 with TRBJ2-2, with 8 positions matching TRBD2. The trim removed 8 bases at V and 4 bases at J, leaving 6 bases unmatched. Germline CDR1 reads SGHTA; CDR2 reads FQGNSA. This CDR3 has 14 residues. The CDR3 DNA sequence: TGTGCCAGCGCCACAGCGGGGGTCACCGGGGAGCTGTTTTTT. Translating gives CASATAGVTGELFF. Drawing the rest from reference TRBV7-2 and TRBJ2-2, the complete variable domain is GAGVSQSPSNKVTEKGKDVELRCDPISGHTALYWYRQSLGQGLEFLIYFQGNSAPDKSGLPSDRFSAERTGGSVSTLTIQRTQQEDSAVYLCASATAGVTGELFFGEGSRLTVL.

V and J are TRBV25-1 and TRBJ2-5, with TRBD1 matching 9 bases. Germline V gene lookup returns CDR1 MGHDK and CDR2 SYGVNS. Trimming cost V 4 bases and J 2 bases; bases outside gene matches: 5. The CDR3 length is 15 residues. The CDR3 sequence is CASSGGQGPQETQYF. In DNA, the CDR3 is TGTGCCAGCAGTGGAGGACAGGGGCCTCAAGAGACCCAGTACTTC.

The chain recombines TRBV29-1 with TRBJ1-1; D unresolved. Germline V lookup: CDR1 SQVTM, CDR2 ANQGSEA. The length of the CDR3 is 12 residues. The V and J ends lost 3 bases and 0 bases respectively, with 5 bases between them. CDR3 amino acids: CSVEELNTEAFF. The CDR3 nucleotides read TGCAGCGTTGAGGAGCTGAACACTGAAGCTTTCTTT.